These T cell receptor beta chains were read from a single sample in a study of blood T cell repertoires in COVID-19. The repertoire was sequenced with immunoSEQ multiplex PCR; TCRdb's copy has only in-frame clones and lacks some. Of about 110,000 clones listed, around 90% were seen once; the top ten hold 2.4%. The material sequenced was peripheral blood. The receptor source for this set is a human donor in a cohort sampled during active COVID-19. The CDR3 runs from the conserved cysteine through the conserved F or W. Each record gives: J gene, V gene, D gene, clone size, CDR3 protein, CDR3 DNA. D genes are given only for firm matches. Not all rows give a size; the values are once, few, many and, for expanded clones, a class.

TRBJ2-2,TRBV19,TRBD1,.,CASKFRTGFVGELFF,TGTGCCAGTAAGTTTAGGACAGGGTTCGTCGGGGAGCTGTTTTTT
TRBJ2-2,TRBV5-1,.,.,CASSTSERSNTGELFF,TGCGCCAGCAGCACTTCGGAGAGGTCGAACACCGGGGAGCTGTTTTTT
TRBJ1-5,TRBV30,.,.,CAWSRGSNQPQHF,TGTGCCTGGAGTCGGGGGTCCAATCAGCCCCAGCATTTT
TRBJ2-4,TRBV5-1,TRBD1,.,CASSPGTGGNIQYF,TGCGCCAGCAGCCCCGGGACAGGGGGAAACATTCAGTACTTC
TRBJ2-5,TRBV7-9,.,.,CASSLSGGMETQYF,TGTGCCAGCAGCTTAAGTGGGGGGATGGAGACCCAGTACTTC
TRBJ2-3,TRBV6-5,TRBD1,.,CASSFRDRGTQYF,TGTGCCAGCAGTTTCCGGGACAGGGGTACGCAGTATTTT
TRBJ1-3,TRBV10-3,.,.,CAISAVSGNTIYF,TGTGCCATCAGTGCAGTTTCTGGAAACACCATATATTTT
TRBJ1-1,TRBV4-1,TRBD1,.,CASSQPGGYGQGDTEAFF,TGCGCCAGCAGCCAACCCGGGGGATACGGACAGGGAGACACTGAAGCTTTCTTT
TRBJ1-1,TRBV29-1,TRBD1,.,CSAAGQGPIEAFF,TGCAGCGCCGCGGGACAGGGACCTATTGAAGCTTTCTTT
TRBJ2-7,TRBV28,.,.,CASSSDRSYEQYF,TGTGCCAGCAGTTCTGACAGGAGCTACGAGCAGTACTTC
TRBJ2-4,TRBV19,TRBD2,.,CASSAGGEWNIQYF,TGTGCCAGTAGCGCTGGGGGGGAGTGGAACATTCAGTACTTC
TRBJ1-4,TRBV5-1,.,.,CASSFLGAEEKLFF,TGCGCCAGCAGCTTTCTGGGGGCTGAGGAAAAACTGTTTTTT
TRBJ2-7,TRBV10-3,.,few,CAISERADSEEQYF,TGTGCCATCAGTGAGCGAGCGGACAGCGAAGAGCAGTACTTC
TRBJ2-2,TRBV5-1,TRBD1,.,CASSTQTGDTGELFF,TGCGCCAGCAGCACCCAGACAGGGGACACCGGGGAGCTGTTTTTT
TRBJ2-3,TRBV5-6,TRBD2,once,CASSKLAGVDTQYF,TGTGCCAGCAGCAAACTAGCGGGGGTAGATACGCAGTATTTT
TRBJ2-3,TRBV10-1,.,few,CASSEAGTDTQYF,TGCGCCAGCAGTGAGGCGGGCACAGATACGCAGTATTTT
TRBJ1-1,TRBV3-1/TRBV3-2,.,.,CASSLDGGTEAFF,TGTGCCAGCAGCCTCGACGGGGGGACTGAAGCTTTCTTT
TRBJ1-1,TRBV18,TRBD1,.,CASSPLDRGPLGFF,TGTGCCAGCTCACCCCTGGACAGGGGGCCCCTGGGGTTCTTT
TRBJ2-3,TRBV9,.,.,CASSGLISSGDTQYF,TGTGCCAGCAGCGGACTGATCTCGAGTGGAGATACGCAGTATTTT
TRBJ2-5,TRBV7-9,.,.,CASSSSPARETQYF,TGTGCCAGCAGCTCCTCCCCGGCCAGGGAGACCCAGTACTTC
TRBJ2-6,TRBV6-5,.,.,CASSLQGSGANVLTF,TGTGCCAGCAGTCTACAGGGCTCTGGGGCCAACGTCCTGACTTTC
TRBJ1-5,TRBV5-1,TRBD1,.,CASSPWGQGDQPQHF,TGCGCCAGCAGCCCGTGGGGACAGGGGGATCAGCCCCAGCATTTT
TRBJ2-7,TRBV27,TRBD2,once,CASSLSTSGAYEQYF,TGTGCCAGCAGTTTATCGACTAGCGGCGCCTACGAGCAGTACTTC
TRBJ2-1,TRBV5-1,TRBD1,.,CASSFRQGSHNEQFF,TGCGCCAGCAGCTTTCGACAGGGGAGCCACAATGAGCAGTTCTTC
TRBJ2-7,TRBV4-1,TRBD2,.,CASSQVLGRLAGEVYEQYF,TGCGCCAGCAGCCAAGTCTTAGGTAGACTAGCGGGGGAGGTCTACGAGCAGTACTTC
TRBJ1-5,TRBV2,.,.,CASSADSSNQPQHF,TGTGCCAGCAGTGCCGACAGTAGCAATCAGCCCCAGCATTTT
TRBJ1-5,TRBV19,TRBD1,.,CASQEQGGTYSNQPQHF,TGTGCCAGCCAGGAACAGGGGGGAACTTATAGCAATCAGCCCCAGCATTTT
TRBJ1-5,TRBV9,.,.,CASSVNNGNQPQHF,TGTGCCAGCAGCGTAAATAATGGCAATCAGCCCCAGCATTTT
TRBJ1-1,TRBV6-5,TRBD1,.,CASSRGRMGTEAFF,TGTGCCAGCAGCAGGGGGCGGATGGGCACTGAAGCTTTCTTT
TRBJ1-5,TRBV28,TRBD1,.,CASSPLRDSDQPQHF,TGTGCCAGCAGCCCCCTCCGGGACAGTGATCAGCCCCAGCATTTT
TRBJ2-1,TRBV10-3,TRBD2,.,CAISEGLEDNEQFF,TGTGCCATCAGTGAGGGACTAGAGGACAATGAGCAGTTCTTC
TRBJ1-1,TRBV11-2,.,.,CASSLRSLNTEAFF,TGTGCCAGCAGCTTGAGGTCTCTGAACACTGAAGCTTTCTTT
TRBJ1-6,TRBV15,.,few,CATSAYYPQNSPLHF,TGTGCCACCAGCGCCTATTACCCCCAAAATTCACCCCTCCACTTT
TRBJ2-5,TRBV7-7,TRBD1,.,CASSLQDRGPGETQYF,TGTGCTAGCAGCTTGCAAGACAGGGGGCCCGGAGAGACCCAGTACTTC
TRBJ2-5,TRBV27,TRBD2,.,CASSSWTSGWETQYF,TGTGCCAGCAGTTCCTGGACTAGCGGATGGGAGACCCAGTACTTC
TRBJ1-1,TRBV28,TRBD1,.,CASSLPGPTGASILQNTEAFF,TGTGCCAGCAGTTTACCGGGCCCAACAGGGGCGAGCATTTTACAGAACACTGAAGCTTTCTTT
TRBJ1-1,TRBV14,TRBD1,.,CASSRQTGANTEAFF,TGTGCCAGCAGCCGGCAGACAGGGGCTAACACTGAAGCTTTCTTT
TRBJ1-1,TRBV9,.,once,CASSVGRVNTEAFF,TGTGCCAGCAGCGTAGGACGGGTAAACACTGAAGCTTTCTTT
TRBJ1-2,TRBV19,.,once,CASSINPPGDRYGYTF,TGTGCCAGTAGTATAAATCCCCCAGGGGATAGATATGGCTACACCTTC
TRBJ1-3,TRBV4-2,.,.,CASSQETMEFGGNTIYF,TGTGCCAGCAGCCAAGAGACTATGGAGTTTGGTGGAAACACCATATATTTT
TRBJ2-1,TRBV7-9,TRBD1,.,CASDAGTGDNNEQFF,TGTGCCAGCGACGCCGGGACAGGGGACAACAATGAGCAGTTCTTC
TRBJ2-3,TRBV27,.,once,CASSTSDFDGGTDTQYF,TGTGCCAGCAGTACCTCGGACTTTGACGGAGGGACAGATACGCAGTATTTT
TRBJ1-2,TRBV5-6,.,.,CASSLIIQAGYGYTF,TGTGCCAGCAGCTTGATCATCCAGGCCGGCTATGGCTACACCTTC
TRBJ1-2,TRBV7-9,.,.,CASSRRGGAEYGYTF,TGTGCCAGCAGCCGGCGGGGGGGCGCGGAATATGGCTACACCTTC
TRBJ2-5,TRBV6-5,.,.,CASSYGGTQETQYF,TGTGCCAGCAGTTACGGAGGGACGCAAGAGACCCAGTACTTC
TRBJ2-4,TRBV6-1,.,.,CASSEAGPSKNIQYF,TGTGCCAGCAGTGAAGCGGGCCCCTCAAAAAACATTCAGTACTTC
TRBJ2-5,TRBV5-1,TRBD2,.,CASSLDIRTSGRALETQYF,TGCGCCAGCAGCTTGGACATTCGGACTAGCGGGAGGGCCCTGGAGACCCAGTACTTC
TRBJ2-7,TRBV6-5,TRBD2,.,CASTGLADVYEQYF,TGTGCCAGCACCGGACTAGCGGACGTCTACGAGCAGTACTTC
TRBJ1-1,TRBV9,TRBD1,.,CASSIGQENTEAFF,TGTGCCAGCAGCATCGGACAGGAGAACACTGAAGCTTTCTTT
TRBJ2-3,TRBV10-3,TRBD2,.,CAISDSSGGTDTQYF,TGTGCCATCAGCGACTCTAGCGGGGGCACAGATACGCAGTATTTT
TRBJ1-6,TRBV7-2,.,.,CASSERGSSYNSPLHF,TGTGCCAGCTCAGAGAGGGGGAGCTCCTATAATTCACCCCTCCACTTT